This T cell receptor beta chain was identified in a study of graft-versus-host responses after intestinal transplantation. Details on this clone: Antigen specificity is unknown.

Sequencing used immunoSEQ multiplex PCR; TCRdb keeps in-frame clones, though not all of them. The data hold about 70,000 clones, with over 75% observed a single time. Trimming removed 4 bases from V and 5 bases from J, with 15 bases in between. Germline CDR1 is SGHRS and CDR2 is YFSETQ. The CDR3 extends over 15 amino acids. This TCR came from a human donor who was the organ donor for an intestinal transplant. The gene calls are TRBV5-1 and TRBJ2-2, with D perhaps TRBD2 (6 bases). This material consisted of unstimulated CD4+ T cells sorted from spleen or lymph node cells, taken before transplant. This CDR3 reads CASSEARRGTGELFF. DNA of the CDR3: TGCGCCAGCAGCGAGGCCCGGCGGGGAACCGGGGAGCTGTTTTTT.